This TCR beta chain was sequenced for a study of CD8+ T cells in alopecia areata. Sequencing templates came from extracted RNA that was reverse transcribed into cDNA. Sequencing was performed with immunoSEQ multiplex PCR; in TCRdb, only in-frame clones are kept and a portion is missing. The sample has 130,000 to 150,000 clones; around four fifths are singletons. Regarding treatment: oral pan-JAK inhibitor, 5-10 mg twice daily. The CDR3 loop spans 16 amino acids. Germline-derived CDR1 and CDR2 are SGHAT and FQNNGV. V was shortened by 5 bases and J by 0 bases, with 17 bases between the two germline ends.

The receptor comes from a human donor with alopecia areata. The sequencing used CD8+ T cells sorted from blood, collected at week 4, from a patient treated with tofacitinib. The chain joins TRBV11-2 to TRBJ2-7, with TRBD2 as a possible D gene (5 bases). This CDR3 reads CASSPRGLPSSYEQYF. CDR3 sequence (DNA): TGTGCCAGCAGCCCTAGAGGACTTCCAAGCTCCTACGAGCAGTACTTC.